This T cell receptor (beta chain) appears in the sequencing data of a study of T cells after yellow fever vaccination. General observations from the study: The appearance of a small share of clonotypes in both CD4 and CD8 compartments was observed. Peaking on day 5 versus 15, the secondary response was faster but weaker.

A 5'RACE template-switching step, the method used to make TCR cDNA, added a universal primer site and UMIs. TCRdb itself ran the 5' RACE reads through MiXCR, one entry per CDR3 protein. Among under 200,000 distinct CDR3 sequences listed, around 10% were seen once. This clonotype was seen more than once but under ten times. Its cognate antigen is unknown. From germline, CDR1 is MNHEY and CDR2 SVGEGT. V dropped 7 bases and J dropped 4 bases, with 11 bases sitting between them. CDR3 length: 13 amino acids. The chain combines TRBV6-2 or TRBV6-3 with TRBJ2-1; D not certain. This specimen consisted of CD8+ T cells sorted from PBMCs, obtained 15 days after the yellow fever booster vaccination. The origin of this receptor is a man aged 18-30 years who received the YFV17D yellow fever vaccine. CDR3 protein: CASIRMGYNEQFF. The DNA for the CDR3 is TGTGCCAGCATCCGGATGGGGTACAATGAGCAGTTCTTC.